This entry is about one T cell receptor beta chain. In the authors' workflow: Reference gene primers were amplified, and this amplification served to estimate nucleated cell counts. Profiled with immunoSEQ multiplex PCR; TCRdb holds only in-frame clones, not every one. V and J calls and clone size are as listed in that table; D and trimming were resolved from the DNA. The repertoire holds roughly 190,000 clones, with around nine tenths as singletons. The sample belongs to a study of blood T cell repertoires in COVID-19. Across the whole study: The origin of the acute and convalescent COVID-19 samples was the United States, Italy and Spain.

With 0 bases clipped from V and 6 bases from J, the junction kept 4 bases outside the gene matches. The CDR3 sequence is 15 residues long. The germline gives CDR1 LGHDT, CDR2 YNNKEL (reference sequence). Participants, about 18 to 90 years old, spanned around 25 US areas. The recovered donors of Cohort 3 showed two negative PCRs, clearance, or symptom resolution. This chain uses TRBV3-1 (or the pseudogene TRBV3-2) with TRBJ1-5; 8 bases map to TRBD1. Sequencing was done on a sample of PBMCs or T cells enriched from blood (not recorded which). This receptor was identified in a woman aged 18 to 35 who had recovered from COVID-19. CDR3 sequence: CASSQDPTGVQPQHF. The CDR3 DNA reads TGTGCCAGCAGCCAAGATCCGACAGGGGTTCAGCCCCAGCATTTT.